Below are 12 T cell receptor beta chains sequenced from a single sample in a study of T cells in Graves' hyperthyroidism and ophthalmopathy. Amplification of TCR beta CDR3 regions was performed using RNA transcripts as template. The study used the HTBI primer set for a first-round RT-PCR of the TCR CDR3. TCRdb re-analysed the multiplex PCR reads in MiXCR, keeping a single row per CDR3 protein. This sample carries roughly 640,000 distinct CDR3 sequences, approximately 16% of them seen once, and the ten largest clones take roughly 3.4%. The sequenced material came from blood. All receptors come from a woman aged 40 to 50 with Graves' ophthalmopathy.

The chain is built from TRBV5-6 and TRBJ2-4; D uncertain. This CDR3 is built from 14 residues. The germline V and J ends were trimmed by 2 bases and 7 bases, with 13 bases remaining between them. Germline assignment: CDR1 SGHDT and CDR2 YYEEEE. Written as DNA, the CDR3 is TGTGCCAGCAGCTTTTCGGGTATCCAGAACATTCAGTACTTC. Translating it yields CASSFSGIQNIQYF.

At least ten counts were recorded for this clonotype. The gene calls are TRBV7-9 and TRBJ2-1; D perhaps matches TRBD2 (6 bases). Trimming left V 5 bases short and J 9 bases short, with 11 bases between. There are 12 residues in the CDR3. CDR1 SEHNR and CDR2 FQNEAQ come from the germline V gene (reference sequence). CDR3 amino acids: CASSTTSREQFF. DNA for the CDR3: TGTGCCAGCAGCACGACTAGTCGTGAGCAGTTCTTC.

At least ten counts were recorded for this clonotype. The V call is TRBV2, the J call TRBJ1-5; tentative D call: TRBD1 (6 bases). The CDR3 is made up of 14 amino acids. Trimming removed 0 bases from V and 7 bases from J, with 10 bases in between. Per germline, CDR1 SNHLY and CDR2 FYNNEI. The CDR3 region has the DNA TGTGCCAGCAGTGAAGCAGGGCAGGGGCAGCCCCAGCATTTT. Translating it yields CASSEAGQGQPQHF.

The chain carries TRBV12-3 or TRBV12-4 and TRBJ1-1; unclear D gene. The V end lost 2 bases, the J end lost 11 bases, and 15 bases lay between the germline ends. The CDR3 contains 13 residues. CDR3 nucleotides: TGTGCCAGCAGTTTATTGTCCGCCGGTTGGGCTTTCTTT. It specifies CASSLLSAGWAFF.

In nucleotides, the CDR3 is TGCAGCGTTGAAGGTCGACAGGTCTTCTACGAGCAGTACTTC. Its translation: CSVEGRQVFYEQYF. The V gene is TRBV29-1, the J gene TRBJ2-7; possibly TRBD1 for D (6 bases). Germline V gives CDR1 SQVTM, CDR2 ANQGSEA. V lost 1 base and J 3 bases, leaving 13 bases between the germline ends. This CDR3 has 14 amino acids.

This chain's CDR3 is CASSSSPYQETQYF. CDR3 nucleotide sequence: TGTGCCAGCTCATCTTCTCCGTACCAAGAGACCCAGTACTTC. The rearrangement links TRBV18 to TRBJ2-5; D uncertain. The CDR3 covers 14 residues. Trimming pared 5 bases from V and 0 bases from J, leaving 10 bases between. In germline, CDR1 is KGHSH, CDR2 LQKENI.

In this sample, this clonotype turned up a few times. The V gene is TRBV7-9, the J gene TRBJ2-3; possible D gene TRBD1, 6 bases. CDR3 length: 15 residues. Germline-derived CDR1 and CDR2 are SEHNR and FQNEAQ (reference sequence). V lost 5 bases to trimming and J lost 2 bases, with 14 bases between them. CDR3 region: CASSHRQDPTDTQYF. CDR3 DNA: TGTGCCAGCAGCCACCGACAGGACCCCACAGATACGCAGTATTTT.

Many counts were recorded for this clonotype. The chain has TRBV27 and TRBJ2-6; D is unclear. CDR1 and CDR2 from the germline V gene are MNHEY and SMNVEV (reference sequence). Trimming removed 8 bases at V and 0 bases at J, with 11 bases between. The CDR3 runs 15 residues. CDR3 in amino acids: CASSTVLSGANVLTF. In DNA form, the CDR3 reads TGTGCCAGCTCCACGGTCCTCTCTGGGGCCAACGTCCTGACTTTC.

J is TRBJ2-7 and V is TRBV20-1; D possibly corresponds to TRBD2 (6 bases). The V end was cut by 1 base, the J end by 7 bases, with 14 bases between. The CDR3 consists of 13 residues. The germline V gene encodes CDR1 DFQATT and CDR2 SNEGSKA (reference sequence). In DNA form, the CDR3 reads TGCAGTGCTAGAGTTTCGGGGGTAGGGGAGCAGTACTTC. As protein: CSARVSGVGEQYF.

This sequence joins TRBV5-1 and TRBJ2-4; D tentatively reads TRBD1 or TRBD2 (5 bases each). Germline V gene lookup returns CDR1 SGHRS and CDR2 YFSETQ. This CDR3 spans 14 amino acids. V lost 3 bases to trimming and J lost 7 bases, with 14 bases between them. The CDR3 coding sequence is TGCGCCAGCAGCTCGGTGGCAGGGAGTAACATTCAGTACTTC. Amino acid sequence: CASSSVAGSNIQYF.

The chain links TRBV20-1 to TRBJ1-3; no firm D call. In germline, CDR1 is DFQATT, CDR2 SNEGSKA (reference sequence). The CDR3 consists of 13 residues. The V and J ends lost 7 bases and 0 bases respectively, with 10 bases between them. In DNA form, the CDR3 reads TGCAGTGGGGTACAAGACTCTGGAAACACCATATATTTT. It specifies CSGVQDSGNTIYF.

This sequence joins TRBV14 and TRBJ2-5, with 10 bases fitting TRBD2. This CDR3 region has 17 residues. V trimming: 0 bases; J trimming: 6 bases; junction bases outside the gene matches: 10. Per the germline V gene, CDR1 is SGHDN and CDR2 is FVKESK. The CDR3 protein is CASSQDWPSGSGKTQYF. The CDR3 DNA reads TGTGCCAGCAGCCAAGATTGGCCTAGCGGGAGCGGAAAGACCCAGTACTTC.